The text below deals with one T cell receptor beta chain. Its binding antigen is unknown. Without the conserved terminal phenylalanine or tryptophan, this CDR3 likely stems from a read error. The DNA is omitted, as the CDR3 cannot be located on it reliably, and the CDR3 follows TCRdb's listing. This sample was included in a study of tumor-infiltrating lymphocytes in oesophageal squamous cell carcinoma (dated by TCRdb to about 2016). Libraries were prepared through PCR. The run used an Illumina HiSeq 2000. TCRdb reanalyzed the raw reads on its own, using fastp at Q25 for trimming and MiXCR for clone calling, and kept in-frame beta chains. Every distinct CDR3 protein forms one entry, paired with its most common genes and DNA. For this sample the table gives fewer than 15,000 distinct CDR3 sequences, of which roughly 51% were detected only once. The top ten hold about an eighth of the sample. Sequences SGHNT (CDR1) and YENEEA (CDR2) are obtained from the germline V gene. The CDR3 extends over 16 residues, inclusive of both ends.

The sequencing input was blood. The sequence was obtained from a female donor with esophageal squamous cell carcinoma. This receptor chain uses TRBV11-3 and TRBJ2-1; the table's D call TRBD2 went unverified against the DNA. CDR3 region: CASRKTENNSPLHFGN.